This TCR beta chain was observed in a study of Graves' ophthalmopathy and Graves' hyperthyroidism. Hyperthyroidism is called stable when no ophthalmopathy develops within 18 months of follow-up. Thyroid ultrasound, orbital computed tomography, TRAb, serum thyroxine and clinical symptoms formed the basis of diagnosis. V lost 1 base and J 6 bases, leaving 13 bases between the germline ends. Germline V gene sequence: CDR1 MGHRA, CDR2 YSYEKL. The CDR3 is 14 amino acids. Study results and caveats: Classification of ophthalmopathy versus stable hyperthyroidism by a 13-signature model yielded under 90% sensitivity and about 81% specificity.

The study amplified TCR beta CDR3 regions using RNA transcripts. The workflow started with a first-round RT-PCR run with HTBI primers and then moved on to a second-round multiplex PCR. MiXCR was run by TCRdb on the multiplex PCR reads, yielding one entry per CDR3 protein. This table holds about 400,000 distinct CDR3 sequences, around 20% found once. Many counts were recorded for this clonotype. The antigen is unknown. The TCR comes from a woman under 30 with stable Graves' hyperthyroidism. V usage is TRBV4-1 and J usage is TRBJ2-7; a weak D match, TRBD2 (6 bases). Sequenced input: peripheral blood. The DNA for the CDR3 is TGCGCCAGCAGCCAAGCGGCGGGATCAGCCGAGCAGTACTTC. It is translated as CASSQAAGSAEQYF.